One and the same sample provided the 23 T cell receptor beta chains below, sequenced in a study of neurological immune-mediated disorders. TCRdb reprocessed the 5' RACE reads with MiXCR, giving one entry per CDR3 protein. The sample lists tens of thousands of distinct CDR3 sequences, around 11% occurring once. Regarding time point: longitudinal time-point 1 (baseline). Sequencing used PBMCs. The receptor set was obtained from a male donor with HTLV-1-associated myelopathy (HAM/TSP).

This clonotype has a count of ten or more. The chain is built from TRBV10-2 and TRBJ1-2; D not certain. Germline CDR1 is WSHSY and CDR2 is SAAADI. Trimming took 8 bases from V and 0 from J, leaving 19 bases between them. CDR3 size: 16 residues. The CDR3 coding sequence is TGCGCCAGCGCCACGGTCGTCGGCCCCGCTAACTATGGCTACACCTTC. Protein: CASATVVGPANYGYTF.

This clonotype was seen ten or more times. This sequence joins TRBV15 and TRBJ2-7; a weak D match, TRBD1 (5 bases). CDR1 and CDR2 (germline): LNHNV, YYDKDF (reference sequence). The ends were cut back, 2 bases at V and 0 bases at J, with 14 bases in the middle. The CDR3 runs to 16 residues. CDR3 amino acids: CATSRIPTESSYEQYF. The CDR3 bases are TGTGCCACCAGCAGAATACCGACAGAGAGCTCCTACGAGCAGTACTTC.

This clonotype has a count of ten or more. This chain connects TRBV5-1 to TRBJ2-3, with 12 bases matching TRBD2. J gave up 0 bases and V 3 bases, and 2 bases lay outside the gene matches. This CDR3 is 16 amino acids long. Germline values: CDR1 SGHRS, CDR2 YFSETQ. The CDR3 sequence: CASSYLAGGSTDTQYF. The CDR3 nucleotides are TGCGCCAGCAGCTATCTAGCGGGGGGGAGCACAGATACGCAGTATTTT.

The sample holds many counts of this clonotype. The chain recombines TRBV20-1 with TRBJ2-3, with D possibly called TRBD1 or TRBD2 (5 bases each). V dropped 1 base and J dropped 2 bases, with 16 bases sitting between them. The CDR3 is made up of 16 amino acids. Germline CDR1 and CDR2: DFQATT and SNEGSKA (reference sequence). The CDR3 protein is CSARARDGEVTDTQYF. As DNA, the CDR3 is TGCAGTGCTAGAGCCCGGGACGGAGAAGTCACAGATACGCAGTATTTT.

This clonotype was detected only a few times. The rearrangement links TRBV25-1 to TRBJ2-6; maybe TRBD2 (6 bases). The CDR3 covers 16 residues. V lost 1 base to trimming and J lost 1 base, with 8 bases between them. Germline-derived CDR1 and CDR2 are MGHDK and SYGVNS. This chain's CDR3 is CASSEFRGSGANVLTF. DNA of the CDR3: TGTGCCAGCAGTGAATTTCGGGGGTCTGGGGCCAACGTCCTGACTTTC.

V gene TRBV6-1 combines with J gene TRBJ2-1; tentatively, D is TRBD1 (6 bases). The CDR3 runs 16 residues. Trimming cost V 10 bases and J 8 bases, with 27 bases left between them. The germline V gene has CDR1 MNHNS and CDR2 SASEGT. The CDR3 protein is CAIFLRHRVVTDEQFF. CDR3 coding DNA: TGTGCCATCTTTCTTAGGCACAGGGTGGTCACTGATGAGCAGTTCTTC.

This clonotype was counted ten times or more. V is TRBV28 and J is TRBJ2-7, with a weak D call TRBD1 (6 bases). The ends were cut back, 6 bases at V and 2 bases at J, with 14 bases in the middle. The germline gives CDR1 MDHEN, CDR2 SYDVKM. This CDR3 is built from 14 residues. As DNA, the CDR3 is TGTGCCAGCAGAAAACAGGGTTTCCCCTACGAGCAGTACTTC. Its protein is CASRKQGFPYEQYF.

This clonotype was picked up many times. The J gene is TRBJ1-1, the V gene TRBV6-2 or TRBV6-3; 9 bases are shared with TRBD1. The CDR3 loop spans 15 amino acids. The V segment lost 4 bases and the J segment 3 bases; nucleotides outside the gene matches: 6. CDR1 is MNHEY and CDR2 is SVGEGT in the germline V gene. The chain's CDR3 is CASSSTGGTDTEAFF. The DNA of the CDR3 is TGTGCCAGCAGTTCCACAGGGGGCACGGACACTGAAGCTTTCTTT.

This chain connects TRBV7-8 to TRBJ1-5; D is ambiguous. Germline values: CDR1 SGHVS, CDR2 FQNEAQ. Trimming took 2 bases from V and 9 from J, leaving 14 bases between them. The CDR3 is 14 residues long. CDR3 amino acids: CASSLRYSNTPQHF. The DNA of the CDR3 is TGTGCCAGCAGCTTACGCTATAGCAATACGCCCCAGCATTTT.

The sample holds many counts of this clonotype. V and J are TRBV20-1 and TRBJ2-5; D gene unclear. Trimming cost V 6 bases and J 4 bases, with 12 bases left between them. CDR1 DFQATT and CDR2 SNEGSKA come from the germline V gene (reference sequence). The CDR3 extends over 12 amino acids. The CDR3 reads CSAKTRAETQYF. In nucleotides, the CDR3 is TGCAGTGCCAAGACCCGGGCAGAGACCCAGTACTTC.

This clonotype came up many times. The J gene is TRBJ2-5, the V gene TRBV11-3; a possible D gene is TRBD1 (7 bases). The V end was cut by 5 bases, the J end by 5 bases, with 21 bases between. Germline assignment: CDR1 SGHNT and CDR2 YENEEA. This CDR3 has 16 residues. CDR3 nucleotides: TGTGCCAGCAGCCAGGGGGGCGGGACCGACACGGAGACCCAGTACTTC. Its translation: CASSQGGGTDTETQYF.

This clonotype was found many times. The chain is built from TRBV7-2 and TRBJ2-2, with 8 bases fitting TRBD2. Trimming took 4 bases from V and 5 from J; bases not matched to a gene: 9. CDR3 length equals 16 residues. CDR1 is SGHTA and CDR2 is FQGNSA in the germline V gene. The CDR3 spells CASSSYFGGVTGELFF. The CDR3 DNA is TGTGCCAGCAGCTCTTATTTCGGGGGGGTGACCGGGGAGCTGTTTTTT.

This clonotype was seen many times. CDR3 protein: CASSLKRSTEAFF. In nucleotides, the CDR3 is TGCGCCAGCAGCTTGAAGAGGTCCACTGAAGCTTTCTTT. This sequence joins TRBV5-1 and TRBJ1-1; D remains ambiguous. In germline, CDR1 is SGHRS, CDR2 YFSETQ. This CDR3 has 13 residues. The V end lost 1 base, the J end lost 4 bases, and 8 bases lay between the germline ends. The full variable domain, with the rest looked up from reference TRBV5-1 and TRBJ1-1, is KAGVTQTPRYLIKTRGQQVTLSCSPISGHRSVSWYQQTPGQGLQFLFEYFSETQRNKGNFPGRFSGRQFSNSRSEMNVSTLELGDSALYLCASSLKRSTEAFFGQGTRLTVV.

In this sample, this clonotype turned up many times. CDR3 nucleotide sequence: TGTGCCAGCAGCGACAGGGGGCTGGACGAGCAGTACTTC. Translating gives CASSDRGLDEQYF. The chain links TRBV2 to TRBJ2-7; 10 bases agree with TRBD1. From germline, CDR1 is SNHLY and CDR2 FYNNEI. This CDR3 has 13 residues. V shed 6 bases and J 5 bases; nucleotides not matched to a gene: 4.

This clonotype was seen repeatedly, ten times or more. The chain is built from TRBV18 and TRBJ2-5; 7 bases agree with TRBD2. V gave up 0 bases and J gave up 3 bases; unmatched junction bases: 4. The germline V gene encodes CDR1 KGHSH and CDR2 LQKENI. The CDR3 runs 15 residues. CDR3 loop: CASSPPSLAEETQYF. The DNA for the CDR3 is TGTGCCAGCTCACCACCGTCGCTAGCGGAAGAGACCCAGTACTTC.

This clonotype has ten or more counts. The V and J genes are TRBV7-3 and TRBJ2-5; D assignment may be TRBD1 or TRBD2 (5 bases each). V gave up 0 bases and J gave up 5 bases, with 13 bases separating them. Germline assignment: CDR1 SGHTA and CDR2 FQGTGA. CDR3 length equals 15 residues. The CDR3: CASSLTTGRGETQYF. The CDR3 coding sequence is TGTGCCAGCAGCTTAACAACGGGGCGCGGGGAGACCCAGTACTTC.

This clonotype occurred many times. V and J are TRBV7-9 and TRBJ2-7; D not resolved. This CDR3 has 14 residues. Trimming removed 5 bases at V and 3 bases at J, with 14 bases between. The germline CDR1 and CDR2 sequences are SEHNR and FQNEAQ (reference sequence). The DNA of the CDR3 is TGTGCCAGCAGCGACGGGCAGGTGATCTACGAGCAGTACTTC. This codes for CASSDGQVIYEQYF.

This clonotype was recorded at least ten times. V is TRBV20-1 and J is TRBJ2-3; tentatively, D is TRBD2 (5 bases). Looked up from germline, CDR1 is DFQATT and CDR2 is SNEGSKA (reference sequence). The CDR3 totals 15 residues. Trimming removed 6 bases at V and 5 bases at J, with 21 bases between. In nucleotides, the CDR3 is TGCAGTGCCCCCCCCGGATACAGCGGTCTAGATACGCAGTATTTT. This encodes CSAPPGYSGLDTQYF.

The sample holds many counts of this clonotype. This rearrangement joins TRBV5-1 to TRBJ2-1; perhaps TRBD1 as D (5 bases). Germline values: CDR1 SGHRS, CDR2 YFSETQ. V lost 2 bases and J lost 9, with 18 bases in between. The length of the CDR3 is 15 residues. The CDR3 DNA follows: TGCGCCAGCAGCTTAGGGGCAACAATGCCTGGTGAGCAGTTCTTC. It encodes CASSLGATMPGEQFF.

In this sample, this clonotype turned up many times. The chain employs TRBV12-3 or TRBV12-4 and TRBJ1-2, with D maybe TRBD1 (5 bases). V shed 6 bases and J shed 7 bases, with 15 bases lying between them. The CDR3 consists of 13 residues. The DNA for the CDR3 is TGTGCCAGCAGCCGGAGACAGAATGGTGGCTACACCTTC. Translating it yields CASSRRQNGGYTF.

This rearrangement joins TRBV3-1 to TRBJ1-1; weak D call: TRBD1 (6 bases). CDR3 size: 11 residues. V was pared by 1 base and J by 10 bases, with 7 bases between. Germline CDR1 is LGHDT and CDR2 is YNNKEL (reference sequence). In DNA form, the CDR3 reads TGTGCCAGCAGCCAAGCGACAGGAGCTTTCTTT. It translates to CASSQATGAFF.

This clonotype was counted many times. The V gene is TRBV7-2, the J gene TRBJ2-1; D is perhaps TRBD2 (7 bases). In germline, CDR1 is SGHTA, CDR2 FQGNSA. With 5 bases removed from V and 4 bases from J, the gap between germline ends came to 12 bases. The CDR3 consists of 14 residues. CDR3 amino acids: CASSPRGTYNEQFF. CDR3 DNA: TGTGCCAGCAGCCCGCGGGGGACATACAATGAGCAGTTCTTC.

This clonotype was detected many times. The gene calls are TRBV5-1 and TRBJ2-2, with D perhaps TRBD2 (6 bases). This CDR3 is built from 15 residues. Germline values: CDR1 SGHRS, CDR2 YFSETQ. V lost 3 bases to trimming and J lost 0 bases, with 9 bases between them. The CDR3 DNA reads TGCGCCAGCAGCTGGCGGGACGCGAACACCGGGGAGCTGTTTTTT. Protein sequence: CASSWRDANTGELFF.